The 18 T cell receptor beta chains below were found in one sample sequenced in a study of CD8 T cells in Susac syndrome. RNA in amounts of roughly 0.5 to 1 ug was reverse transcribed with random hexamers. TCRdb reprocessed the immunoSEQ multiplex PCR reads with MiXCR, giving one entry per CDR3 protein. The data hold about 140,000 distinct CDR3 sequences, with around 93% observed a single time. Sequencing was done on a sample of CD4+ T cells from PBMCs. The receptors here all came from a human donor with Susac syndrome.

This chain uses TRBV13 with TRBJ2-7; 12 bases match TRBD2. Germline V gene sequence: CDR1 PRHDT, CDR2 FYEKMQ (reference sequence). This CDR3 comprises 15 residues. Trimming at V came to 5 bases and at J to 7 bases, leaving 9 bases not matched to a gene. CDR3 amino acids: CASSPRTSGTREQYF. The CDR3 region has the DNA TGTGCCAGCAGCCCCAGGACTAGCGGGACGAGGGAGCAGTACTTC. Based on the CDR3 plus reference TRBV13 and TRBJ2-7, the full variable domain is AAGVIQSPRHLIKEKRETATLKCYPIPRHDTVYWYQQGPGQDPQFLISFYEKMQSDKGSIPDRFSAQQFSDYHSELNMSSLELGDSALYFCASSPRTSGTREQYFGPGTRLTVT.

The V gene is TRBV29-1, the J gene TRBJ2-7; D may be TRBD2 (6 bases). This CDR3 contains 12 residues. Germline lookup yields CDR1 SQVTM and CDR2 ANQGSEA. Trimming pared 7 bases from V and 4 bases from J, leaving 14 bases between. CDR3 sequence reads: CSGRDRTYEQYF. The CDR3 DNA reads TGCAGCGGGCGGGACCGGACGTACGAGCAGTACTTC.

The chain is built from TRBV4-2 and TRBJ2-1, with TRBD1 as a possible D gene (5 bases). Germline lookup yields CDR1 LGHNA and CDR2 YNFKEQ. This CDR3 has 17 residues. V was clipped by 0 bases and J by 0 bases, with 12 bases between them. The CDR3 nucleotides read TGTGCCAGCAGCCAAGACGTGCGCAGGGCCTCCTACAATGAGCAGTTCTTC. This translates into CASSQDVRRASYNEQFF.

The chain uses TRBV7-2 and TRBJ1-3; no clear D. Germline loops: CDR1 SGHTA, CDR2 FQGNSA. This CDR3 comprises 14 residues. Trimming left V 3 bases short and J 7 bases short, with 13 bases between. The CDR3 reads CASSFQESRNTIYF. The DNA of the CDR3 is TGTGCCAGCAGCTTTCAGGAAAGTCGGAACACCATATATTTT.

The V and J genes are TRBV30 and TRBJ1-1, with D tentatively TRBD1 (5 bases). V was shortened by 0 bases and J by 4 bases, with 9 bases between the two germline ends. Germline loops: CDR1 GTSNPN, CDR2 SVGIG (reference sequence). There are 13 residues in the CDR3. This CDR3 is CAWSVARATEAFF. The CDR3 DNA reads as TGTGCCTGGAGTGTAGCCAGGGCCACTGAAGCTTTCTTT.

This clonotype was picked up one time. The V and J genes are TRBV28 and TRBJ2-7, with 9 bases that match TRBD1. Trimming cost V 5 bases and J 5 bases; bases outside gene matches: 4. Looked up from germline, CDR1 is MDHEN and CDR2 is SYDVKM. This CDR3 comprises 13 residues. Here the CDR3 reads CASSKGTGHEQYF. The CDR3 nucleotides read TGTGCCAGCAGTAAGGGGACAGGGCACGAGCAGTACTTC.

The chain is built from TRBV30 and TRBJ2-7; 10 bases match TRBD1. The germline V gene encodes CDR1 GTSNPN and CDR2 SVGIG (reference sequence). Unmatched junction bases numbered 5, after V lost 3 bases and J lost 3 bases. This CDR3 is 14 amino acids long. The CDR3 region is CAWSRDRGVYEQYF. The CDR3 DNA is TGTGCCTGGAGCCGGGACAGGGGTGTCTACGAGCAGTACTTC.

The J gene is TRBJ2-1, the V gene TRBV10-3, with 7 bases matching TRBD1. This CDR3 spans 13 amino acids. Trimming removed 6 bases from V and 5 bases from J; junction bases left unmatched: 4. From germline, CDR1 is ENHRY and CDR2 SYGVKD. CDR3 sequence (DNA): TGTGCCATCAGAGGACAGGTCGACAATGAGCAGTTCTTC. Its protein product is CAIRGQVDNEQFF.

The chain uses TRBV4-2 and TRBJ2-7; 10 nucleotides line up with TRBD1. The CDR3 runs to 16 residues. Per germline, CDR1 LGHNA and CDR2 YNFKEQ. The ends lost 3 bases at V and 5 bases at J; junction bases unmatched: 10. The CDR3 DNA sequence: TGTGCCAGCAGCCAGTCTCCGGGACAGGGGACGAACGAGCAGTACTTC. Its translation is CASSQSPGQGTNEQYF.

In DNA, the CDR3 is TGCGCCAGCAGCTGGAGGGACGGGGAGCTGTTTTTT. Its protein is CASSWRDGELFF. The gene calls are TRBV5-1 and TRBJ2-2; D possibly corresponds to TRBD2 (6 bases). Germline-derived CDR1 and CDR2 are SGHRS and YFSETQ. Trimming pared 3 bases from V and 7 bases from J, leaving 7 bases between. The CDR3 length is 12 residues.

This clonotype was seen once. The chain is built from TRBV20-1 and TRBJ2-7; 12 bases are a match to TRBD2. Germline V gives CDR1 DFQATT, CDR2 SNEGSKA (reference sequence). The CDR3 sequence is 12 residues long. The J segment lost 10 bases and the V segment lost 5 bases, leaving 6 bases of the junction unmatched. The CDR3 is CSAYRLAGEQYF. For the CDR3, the DNA is TGCAGTGCTTATAGACTAGCGGGGGAACAGTACTTC.

The J gene is TRBJ1-1, the V gene TRBV30; 8 positions match TRBD1. There are 13 residues in the CDR3. Losses at the gene ends were 2 bases for V and 6 bases for J; bases not matched to a gene: 5. CDR1 GTSNPN and CDR2 SVGIG come from the germline V gene (reference sequence). The CDR3 spells CAWSTDRGAEAFF. CDR3 sequence (DNA): TGTGCCTGGAGTACCGACAGGGGAGCTGAAGCTTTCTTT.

The chain carries TRBV4-1 and TRBJ2-5; 7 bases match TRBD2. The germline V gene has CDR1 MGHRA and CDR2 YSYEKL. The V gene end was trimmed by 1 base and the J gene end by 1 base; junction bases not matched to a gene: 9. The CDR3 has 17 amino acids. CDR3 residues: CASSQALPRGVQETQYF. Written as DNA, the CDR3 is TGCGCCAGCAGCCAAGCCTTACCACGGGGGGTCCAAGAGACCCAGTACTTC.

The V gene is TRBV27, the J gene TRBJ1-5; no firm D call. Trimming stripped 3 bases from V and 2 bases from J, with 11 bases between. CDR1 and CDR2 (germline): MNHEY, SMNVEV (reference sequence). CDR3 length: 15 amino acids. In DNA, the CDR3 is TGTGCCAGCAGTTTGAAGGCGGTTGGCAATCAGCCCCAGCATTTT. Translation gives CASSLKAVGNQPQHF.

V gene TRBV7-2 combines with J gene TRBJ1-5; D uncertain. V shed 2 bases and J shed 3 bases, with 2 bases lying between them. In germline, CDR1 is SGHTA, CDR2 FQGNSA. The CDR3 is made up of 12 amino acids. CDR3 region: CASSLYNQPQHF. The CDR3 DNA follows: TGTGCCAGCAGCTTATACAATCAGCCCCAGCATTTT.

This sequence joins TRBV29-1 and TRBJ1-2, with TRBD1 matching over 11 bases. Germline V gene data show CDR1 as SQVTM and CDR2 as ANQGSEA. The CDR3 covers 13 residues. V trimming: 6 bases; J trimming: 7 bases; junction bases outside the gene matches: 7. The CDR3 loop is CSVELDRGLGYTF. CDR3 coding DNA: TGCAGCGTAGAACTGGACAGGGGGCTTGGCTACACCTTC. The full variable domain, completed using reference TRBV29-1 and TRBJ1-2, is SAVISQKPSRDICQRGTSLTIQCQVDSQVTMMFWYRQQPGQSLTLIATANQGSEATYESGFVIDKFPISRPNLTFSTLTVSNMSPEDSSIYLCSVELDRGLGYTFGSGTRLTVV.

The chain uses TRBV4-3 and TRBJ2-1; 7 bases fit TRBD1. Germline values: CDR1 LGHNA, CDR2 YSLEER. CDR3 length: 16 amino acids. After removal of 1 base from V and 8 bases from J, the junction contained 11 bases not matched to a gene. The CDR3 spells CASSQGGDKQGDEQFF. The CDR3 coding sequence is TGCGCCAGCAGCCAAGGGGGCGACAAGCAGGGGGATGAGCAGTTCTTC.

The rearrangement uses TRBV4-2 and TRBJ2-3; D is unresolved. The CDR3 extends over 15 amino acids. V lost 1 base to trimming and J lost 6 bases, with 14 bases between them. Germline CDR1 is LGHNA and CDR2 is YNFKEQ. The CDR3 DNA follows: TGTGCCAGCAGCCAAGCTTCCGGGCAAGGGGATACGCAGTATTTT. This encodes CASSQASGQGDTQYF.